These 32 T cell receptor beta chains came from one sample sequenced in a study of T cell responses to AZD1222 COVID-19 vaccine. TCRdb's copy holds only in-frame clones and misses some; the assay was immunoSEQ multiplex PCR. This table holds roughly 150,000 clones, about 92% found once. The sample in question was peripheral blood, obtained 28 days after the second AZD1222 dose. These receptors all come from an adult who received the AZD1222 COVID-19 vaccine.

V gene TRBV6-4 combines with J gene TRBJ1-5, with TRBD1 as a possible D gene (6 bases). Trimming left V 0 bases short and J 0 bases short, with 12 bases between. The CDR3 spans 17 residues. The V gene's germline CDR1 is MRHNA and CDR2 SNTAGT. CDR3 amino acids: CASSDSRGLNSNQPQHF. CDR3 nucleotides: TGTGCCAGCAGTGACTCGCGGGGGCTTAATAGCAATCAGCCCCAGCATTTT.

This clone was found once. The rearrangement links TRBV18 to TRBJ1-5; D not certain. Germline V gives CDR1 KGHSH, CDR2 LQKENI. Trimming shortened V by 0 bases and J by 2 bases, and 5 bases separated the two germline ends. The CDR3 loop spans 14 amino acids. In nucleotides, the CDR3 is TGTGCCAGCTCACCACCCCAGGGCAATCAGCCCCAGCATTTT. It codes for CASSPPQGNQPQHF.

This chain joins TRBV7-2 and TRBJ1-1; D not certain. Germline lookup yields CDR1 SGHTA and CDR2 FQGNSA. This CDR3 spans 14 amino acids. Trimming pared 2 bases from V and 0 bases from J, leaving 7 bases between. CDR3 sequence (DNA): TGTGCCAGCAGCTTAAAACAATTGAACACTGAAGCTTTCTTT. Protein: CASSLKQLNTEAFF. Looking up the rest from reference TRBV7-2 and TRBJ1-1 gives the full variable domain: GAGVSQSPSNKVTEKGKDVELRCDPISGHTALYWYRQSLGQGLEFLIYFQGNSAPDKSGLPSDRFSAERTGGSVSTLTIQRTQQEDSAVYLCASSLKQLNTEAFFGQGTRLTVV.

This chain joins TRBV3-1 (or the pseudogene TRBV3-2) and TRBJ2-6; no firm D call. The germline V gene encodes CDR1 LGHDT and CDR2 YNNKEL (reference sequence). V lost 0 bases and J 4 bases, leaving 13 bases between the germline ends. The CDR3 sequence is 17 residues long. CDR3 nucleotides: TGTGCCAGCAGCCAAGAACGAGTCAGCTCGGGGGCCAACGTCCTGACTTTC. Residues: CASSQERVSSGANVLTF.

This chain connects TRBV10-1 to TRBJ2-7, with TRBD1 matching over 10 bases. Germline CDR1 and CDR2: WNHNN and SYGVQD (reference sequence). Germline trimming cut 6 bases from V and 1 base from J; bases unmatched to any gene: 6. The CDR3 is 15 amino acids. CDR3 amino acids: CASRKGQGDSYEQYF. DNA of the CDR3: TGCGCCAGCAGGAAAGGACAGGGGGATTCCTACGAGCAGTACTTC.

The gene calls are TRBV12-3 or TRBV12-4 and TRBJ2-1, with 7 bases lining up with TRBD2. Losses at the gene ends were 4 bases for V and 9 bases for J; bases not matched to a gene: 3. The CDR3 covers 12 residues. The CDR3 DNA is TGTGCCAGCAGTTCCAGGGAGGGTGAGCAGTTCTTC. This gives the protein CASSSREGEQFF.

This clone was seen only once. The chain links TRBV7-2 to TRBJ2-6; D uncertain. CDR3 size: 17 residues. Germline CDR1 SGHTA, CDR2 FQGNSA. Trimming pared 1 base from V and 0 bases from J, leaving 10 bases between. As DNA, the CDR3 is TGTGCCAGCAGCTTAGTGCGCGGAAGCTCTGGGGCCAACGTCCTGACTTTC. It codes for CASSLVRGSSGANVLTF. Variable domain in full (rest from reference TRBV7-2 and TRBJ2-6): GAGVSQSPSNKVTEKGKDVELRCDPISGHTALYWYRQSLGQGLEFLIYFQGNSAPDKSGLPSDRFSAERTGGSVSTLTIQRTQQEDSAVYLCASSLVRGSSGANVLTFGAGSRLTVL.

This clone has just one count. This chain links TRBV7-3 with TRBJ2-1; the D is unclear. The CDR3 has 15 amino acids. Germline V lookup: CDR1 SGHTA, CDR2 FQGTGA. Between the trimmed V and J ends, which lost 0 bases and 2 bases, there was a span of 8 bases. The CDR3 bases are TGTGCCAGCAGCTTAACTGGCGAGACCTACAATGAGCAGTTCTTC. Translation gives CASSLTGETYNEQFF.

The chain combines TRBV6-1 with TRBJ1-4; D remains ambiguous. The CDR3 contains 16 residues. Trimming took off 2 bases at V and 7 bases at J, with 17 bases between the two ends. From germline, CDR1 is MNHNS and CDR2 SASEGT. In nucleotides, the CDR3 is TGTGCCAGCAGTGAAAACGTGGTCGCGTCCCCTGAAAAACTGTTTTTT. The encoded protein is CASSENVVASPEKLFF.

The gene calls are TRBV2 and TRBJ1-4; 8 nucleotides match TRBD1. CDR1 is SNHLY and CDR2 is FYNNEI in the germline V gene. The CDR3 is 15 residues long. V lost 4 bases, J lost 5 bases, and 6 bases stayed unmatched. CDR3 in amino acids: CASSGGTGRNEKLFF. The CDR3 DNA sequence: TGTGCCAGCAGTGGGGGGACAGGCCGGAATGAAAAACTGTTTTTT.

The rearrangement links TRBV10-2 to TRBJ2-1, with TRBD2 identical over 7 bases. This CDR3 is built from 13 residues. J gave up 3 bases and V 9 bases, and 5 bases lay outside the gene matches. Germline V gene data show CDR1 as WSHSY and CDR2 as SAAADI. Here the CDR3 DNA reads TGCGCCAGTAAGCGGGGAGTCTACAATGAGCAGTTCTTC. Translation gives CASKRGVYNEQFF.

The sample holds one count of this clone. V gene TRBV19 combines with J gene TRBJ1-5; no firm D call. V lost 7 bases, J lost 6 bases, and 19 bases lay in between. The CDR3 runs 15 residues. Germline V gene data show CDR1 as LNHDA and CDR2 as SQIVND (reference sequence). CDR3 coding DNA: TGTGCCAGTATGCCGACCAGTCTCCATGGTCAGCCCCAGCATTTT. Amino acids: CASMPTSLHGQPQHF.

The chain links TRBV6-5 to TRBJ2-1; a possible D gene is TRBD2 (5 bases). The CDR3 spans 15 residues. Germline V CDR1 and CDR2: MNHEY, SVGAGI. With 5 bases removed from V and 3 bases from J, the gap between germline ends came to 14 bases. DNA of the CDR3: TGTGCCAGCAGTAGAGGGCCCCACTTCTACAATGAGCAGTTCTTC. Encoded protein: CASSRGPHFYNEQFF.

The chain joins TRBV7-6 to TRBJ1-5; D call uncertain. Germline V lookup: CDR1 SGHVS, CDR2 FNYEAQ. V lost 1 base and J 11 bases, leaving 12 bases between the germline ends. This CDR3 is built from 13 residues. As DNA, the CDR3 is TGTGCCAGCAGCTTAGAGCCCCCTTCAGCCCAGCATTTT. It encodes CASSLEPPSAQHF.

As concerns this clone: This CDR3 is also generated by other DNA sequences in the sample. The chain employs TRBV12-3 or TRBV12-4 and TRBJ1-5; D gene uncertain. Trimming took off 1 base at V and 4 bases at J, with 5 bases between the two ends. There are 13 residues in the CDR3. CDR3 residues: CASSLGSNQPQHF. The CDR3 region has the DNA TGTGCCAGCAGTTTAGGGAGTAATCAGCCCCAGCATTTT.

The chain combines TRBV4-1 with TRBJ2-1, with 13 bases fitting TRBD2. Germline CDR1 reads MGHRA; CDR2 reads YSYEKL. This CDR3 contains 19 residues. Germline trimming cut 4 bases from V and 1 base from J; bases unmatched to any gene: 10. CDR3 in DNA: TGCGCCAGCAGCCGCCCCGGGACTAGCGGGGCCCGTTCCTACAATGAGCAGTTCTTC. Translated: CASSRPGTSGARSYNEQFF.

The V call is TRBV28, the J call TRBJ2-7; D is possibly TRBD1 (5 bases). Trimming removed 2 bases from V and 5 bases from J, with 10 bases in between. From germline, CDR1 is MDHEN and CDR2 SYDVKM. The CDR3 contains 13 residues. CDR3 region: CASSLPGNHEQYF. CDR3 bases: TGTGCCAGCAGTTTACCAGGGAATCACGAGCAGTACTTC.

The chain carries TRBV16 and TRBJ1-1; TRBD1 might be the D (5 bases). V lost 0 bases, J lost 1 base, and 15 bases lay in between. CDR1 is KGHSY and CDR2 is FQNENV in the germline V gene. CDR3 length: 17 amino acids. This CDR3 reads CASSQSKAGAKNTEAFF. As DNA, the CDR3 is TGTGCCAGCAGCCAATCAAAAGCTGGGGCCAAGAACACTGAAGCTTTCTTT. The entire variable domain, with the rest obtained from reference TRBV16 and TRBJ1-1, is as follows: GEEVAQTPKHLVRGEGQKAKLYCAPIKGHSYVFWYQQVLKNEFKFLISFQNENVFDETGMPKERFSAKCLPNSPCSLEIQATKLEDSAVYFCASSQSKAGAKNTEAFFGQGTRLTVV.

The CDR3 spells CASSLDRAVREEKLFF. CDR3 DNA sequence: TGTGCCAGCAGCTTAGACCGCGCGGTCAGGGAGGAAAAACTGTTTTTT. The gene calls are TRBV7-2 and TRBJ1-4; D may be TRBD1 (5 bases). Germline V gives CDR1 SGHTA, CDR2 FQGNSA. V gave up 1 base and J gave up 8 bases, with 17 bases separating them. The CDR3 loop spans 16 amino acids.

The rearrangement joins TRBV7-3 to TRBJ1-6, with D hard to call. Trimming took 4 bases from V and 5 from J, leaving 3 bases between them. The CDR3 spans 12 residues. Germline CDR1 is SGHTA and CDR2 is FQGTGA. The CDR3 loop reads CASSSDNSPLHF. CDR3 in DNA: TGTGCCAGCAGCTCAGATAATTCACCCCTCCACTTT.

The V and J genes are TRBV5-4 and TRBJ1-2, with D possibly TRBD1 on 5 matching bases. Trimming shortened V by 4 bases and J by 7 bases, and 20 bases separated the two germline ends. This CDR3 comprises 15 residues. Germline V gene lookup returns CDR1 SGHNT and CDR2 YYREEE (reference sequence). The CDR3 is CASSAPAGESGGYTF. CDR3 bases: TGTGCCAGCAGCGCACCAGCGGGGGAGTCGGGTGGCTACACCTTC.

The CDR3 region is CASSLGGSNNEQFF. CDR3 in DNA: TGTGCCAGCAGCTTGGGCGGGAGCAACAATGAGCAGTTCTTC. The chain uses TRBV7-3 and TRBJ2-1; 7 bases fit TRBD2. J gave up 5 bases and V 3 bases, and 4 bases lay outside the gene matches. The CDR3 runs to 14 residues. Germline CDR1 reads SGHTA; CDR2 reads FQGTGA.

This chain links TRBV28 with TRBJ1-1; 9 bases line up with TRBD1. The CDR3 runs 15 residues. The V gene's germline CDR1 is MDHEN and CDR2 SYDVKM. Trimming cost V 7 bases and J 2 bases; bases outside gene matches: 8. This CDR3 reads CASIPWGQGNTEAFF. CDR3 nucleotides: TGTGCCAGCATCCCCTGGGGACAGGGTAACACTGAAGCTTTCTTT.

CDR3 bases: TGCGCCAGCAGTCAAAAGGAACGGGGATCCAATACGCAGTATTTT. It is translated as CASSQKERGSNTQYF. The V call is TRBV23-1, the J call TRBJ2-3; perhaps TRBD2 as D (5 bases). TRBV23-1 is an ORF, with its function uncertain. The CDR3 runs to 15 residues. V dropped 2 bases and J dropped 7 bases, with 16 bases sitting between them.

Written as DNA, the CDR3 is TGTGCCAGCAGCTTAGCCCACAGGTCCTACGAGCAGTACTTC. It codes for CASSLAHRSYEQYF. This sequence joins TRBV7-2 and TRBJ2-7; maybe TRBD1 (5 bases). CDR3 length: 14 amino acids. V lost 0 bases to trimming and J lost 1 base, with 7 bases between them. The germline gives CDR1 SGHTA, CDR2 FQGNSA.

The V call is TRBV7-6, the J call TRBJ2-7, with 10 nucleotides matching TRBD1. Germline V CDR1 and CDR2: SGHVS, FNYEAQ. The trim removed 5 bases at V and 1 base at J, leaving 5 bases unmatched. The CDR3 is made up of 15 amino acids. CDR3 nucleotide sequence: TGTGCCAGCAGCCCCGGGACAGGGGAATCCTACGAGCAGTACTTC. The encoded protein is CASSPGTGESYEQYF.

V usage is TRBV5-1 and J usage is TRBJ2-7; D uncertain. Germline V gene lookup returns CDR1 SGHRS and CDR2 YFSETQ. The CDR3 runs 15 residues. The germline V and J ends were trimmed by 1 base and 5 bases, with 16 bases remaining between them. CDR3 protein: CASSLPSTEKDEQYF. In DNA, the CDR3 is TGCGCCAGCAGCTTGCCTTCAACAGAAAAGGACGAGCAGTACTTC.

This clone was recorded a few times. J is TRBJ2-7 and V is TRBV18; the match to TRBD2 covers 11 bases. This CDR3 has 16 residues. V shed 6 bases and J 4 bases; nucleotides not matched to a gene: 11. From germline, CDR1 is KGHSH and CDR2 LQKENI. The CDR3 loop is CASSPSGRNTIYEQYF. The CDR3 DNA follows: TGTGCCAGCTCCCCTAGCGGGAGGAATACGATATACGAGCAGTACTTC.

This chain's CDR3 is CASSLGQGAGMADTQYF. The CDR3, as DNA: TGTGCCAGCAGTTTAGGTCAGGGGGCGGGAATGGCAGATACGCAGTATTTT. The chain uses TRBV28 and TRBJ2-3; 8 bases fit TRBD1. The CDR3 consists of 17 residues. Unmatched junction bases numbered 11, after V lost 2 bases and J lost 4 bases. CDR1 and CDR2 (germline): MDHEN, SYDVKM.

This clone was found once. The V call is TRBV28, the J call TRBJ2-7; 7 positions match TRBD1. Germline V gene lookup returns CDR1 MDHEN and CDR2 SYDVKM. This CDR3 spans 16 amino acids. Trimming removed 5 bases from V and 2 bases from J; junction bases left unmatched: 12. CDR3 sequence: CASSPRGRDRAYEQYF. The CDR3 region has the DNA TGTGCCAGCAGTCCTCGAGGCCGGGACAGAGCCTACGAGCAGTACTTC.

The chain combines TRBV5-1 with TRBJ2-3, with 11 bases aligning to TRBD2. In germline, CDR1 is SGHRS, CDR2 YFSETQ. V shed 0 bases and J 1 base; nucleotides not matched to a gene: 4. The CDR3 loop spans 17 amino acids. CDR3 in amino acids: CASSLGLAGGRTDTQYF. The CDR3 nucleotides are TGCGCCAGCAGCTTGGGTCTAGCGGGAGGACGCACAGATACGCAGTATTTT.

The rearrangement joins TRBV30 to TRBJ1-5; D perhaps matches TRBD1 (5 bases). The CDR3 spans 13 residues. Between the trimmed V and J ends, which lost 1 base and 6 bases, there was a span of 10 bases. Germline values: CDR1 GTSNPN, CDR2 SVGIG (reference sequence). The CDR3 is CAWSEKGLQPQHF. CDR3 DNA: TGTGCCTGGAGTGAAAAGGGACTTCAGCCCCAGCATTTT.